Presented here are 2 T cell receptor beta chains from one specimen sequenced in a study of T-cell reconstitution after alpha-beta-depleted transplantation in children. Preparing the TCRbeta library involved the use of unique molecular identifiers. TCRdb passed the PCR reads through MiXCR, listing each CDR3 protein once. The profile shows under 250,000 distinct CDR3 sequences, more than 20% of them singletons. The sequences come from PBMCs, mostly from graft donor cells, collected 360 days after TCRalphabeta/CD19-depleted stem cell transplant. The receptors shown here come from a female patient between 2 and 15 years old who had a stem cell transplant for congenital amegakaryocytic thrombocytopenia, so the T cells may come from the graft donor.

This clonotype was seen more than once but under ten times. This rearrangement joins TRBV9 to TRBJ2-7; 7 nucleotides agree with TRBD2. The CDR3 spans 17 residues. Germline assignment: CDR1 SGDLS and CDR2 YYNGEE. Losses at the gene ends were 2 bases for V and 4 bases for J; bases not matched to a gene: 15. The CDR3 spells CASSVRPAGRSAYEQYF. The CDR3 DNA reads TGTGCCAGCAGCGTCAGACCAGCGGGAAGGAGTGCATACGAGCAGTACTTC.

The V and J genes are TRBV6-2 or TRBV6-3 and TRBJ2-3; tentatively, D is TRBD2 (5 bases). The V gene's germline CDR1 is MNHEY and CDR2 SVGEGT. CDR3 length: 13 residues. Trimming cost V 5 bases and J 2 bases, with 8 bases left between them. CDR3 DNA: TGTGCCAGCAGTAGCGGAGTCACAGATACGCAGTATTTT. Its protein product is CASSSGVTDTQYF.